The clone carrying this T cell receptor beta chain has a single count. The data were obtained in a study of CD8 T cells in Susac syndrome. Between the trimmed V and J ends, which lost 5 bases and 3 bases, there was a span of 10 bases. CDR3 length: 13 residues. Germline-derived CDR1 and CDR2 are SGHTA and FQGNSA. Random-hexamer reverse transcription was applied to about 0.5 to 1 ug RNA. TCRdb re-derived calls from the immunoSEQ multiplex PCR reads in MiXCR, one entry per CDR3 protein. The sample has 150,000 or so distinct CDR3 sequences; roughly 94% are singletons. High-throughput TCR beta sequencing covered peripheral CD8+ and CD4+ T cells.

The V and J genes are TRBV7-2 and TRBJ1-2; no reliable D call. The sequencing sample was made of CD4+ T cells from PBMCs. This clonotype was sampled from a human donor with Susac syndrome. The CDR3, as DNA: TGTGCCAGCAGCCCCGTACCGGACTATGGCTACACCTTC. Translating it yields CASSPVPDYGYTF. The variable domain in full, with the rest retrieved from reference TRBV7-2 and TRBJ1-2, is GAGVSQSPSNKVTEKGKDVELRCDPISGHTALYWYRQSLGQGLEFLIYFQGNSAPDKSGLPSDRFSAERTGGSVSTLTIQRTQQEDSAVYLCASSPVPDYGYTFGSGTRLTVV.